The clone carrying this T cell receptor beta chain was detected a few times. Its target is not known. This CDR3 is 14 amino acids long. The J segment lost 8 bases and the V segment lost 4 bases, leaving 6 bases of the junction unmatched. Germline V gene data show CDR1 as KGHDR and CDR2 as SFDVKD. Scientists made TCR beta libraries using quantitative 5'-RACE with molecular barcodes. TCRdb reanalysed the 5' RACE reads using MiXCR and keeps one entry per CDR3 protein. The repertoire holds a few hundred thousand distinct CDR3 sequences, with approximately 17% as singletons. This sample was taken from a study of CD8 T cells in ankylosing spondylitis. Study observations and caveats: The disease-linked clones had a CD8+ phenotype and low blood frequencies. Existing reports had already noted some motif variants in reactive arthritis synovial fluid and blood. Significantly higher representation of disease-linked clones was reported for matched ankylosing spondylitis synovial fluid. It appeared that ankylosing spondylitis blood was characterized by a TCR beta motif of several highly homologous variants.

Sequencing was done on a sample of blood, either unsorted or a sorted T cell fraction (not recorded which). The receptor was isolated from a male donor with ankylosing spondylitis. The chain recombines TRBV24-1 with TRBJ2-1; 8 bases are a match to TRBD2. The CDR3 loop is CATSDPGTSDEQFF. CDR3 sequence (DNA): TGTGCCACCAGTGACCCCGGGACTAGTGATGAGCAGTTCTTC.